These 28 T cell receptor beta chains share one sample of origin, sequenced in a study of CD8 T cells in ankylosing spondylitis (dated by TCRdb to the late 2010s). The library was built by means of 5' RACE. The sample was run on an Illumina HiSeq 2500. The raw public data were reprocessed by TCRdb itself: fastp quality trimming at Q25, MiXCR clonotype calling, in-frame beta chains only. Every CDR3 protein is listed once, alongside the most common genes and DNA of its rows. The sample table lists some 200,000 distinct CDR3 sequences, 20% to 30% of them with a count of one. The ten largest clonotypes hold about 6.9% of the sample. The sample consisted of blood, either unsorted or a sorted T cell fraction (not recorded which). These receptors all come from a male donor with ankylosing spondylitis or in good health (not recorded which).

This clonotype has a count of ten or more. CDR3 amino acids: CASSLGGSGDKNIQYF. CDR3 bases: TGTGCCAGCAGTTTGGGCGGGAGCGGGGACAAAAACATTCAGTACTTC. This rearrangement joins TRBV12-3 or TRBV12-4 to TRBJ2-4; 7 nucleotides agree with TRBD2. This CDR3 is 16 amino acids long. The V and J ends lost 3 bases and 3 bases, in that order; junction bases with no gene match: 8.

This chain connects TRBV12-3 or TRBV12-4 to TRBJ1-5; TRBD1 matches at 11 bases. The CDR3 sequence is 17 residues long. After removal of 4 bases from V and 0 bases from J, the junction contained 5 bases not matched to a gene. Here the CDR3 reads CASSSRTGGHSNQPQHF. DNA for the CDR3: TGTGCCAGCAGTTCCAGGACAGGGGGCCATAGCAATCAGCCCCAGCATTTT.

The sample holds many counts of this clonotype. The chain links TRBV27 to TRBJ1-2; TRBD1 agrees at 11 bases. The CDR3 runs 14 residues. Germline trimming cut 3 bases from V and 5 bases from J; bases unmatched to any gene: 2. CDR1 and CDR2 (germline): MNHEY, SMNVEV (reference sequence). The CDR3 loop reads CASSFRDRGYGYTF. CDR3 coding DNA: TGTGCCAGCAGTTTCCGGGACAGGGGGTATGGCTACACCTTC.

This clonotype was picked up many times. The V and J genes are TRBV10-3 and TRBJ2-1; 11 positions agree with TRBD2. CDR1 is ENHRY and CDR2 is SYGVKD in the germline V gene. The CDR3 spans 19 residues. V lost 3 bases to trimming and J lost 10 bases; unmatched junction nucleotides: 20. CDR3 nucleotide sequence: TGTGCCATCAGTGATATGCCGGTTCCCGGGACTAGCGGAAGGGGGGAGCAGTTCTTC. Protein product: CAISDMPVPGTSGRGEQFF.

This clonotype was detected ten times or more. The chain couples TRBV29-1 to TRBJ1-3; D not certain. Germline CDR1 reads SQVTM; CDR2 reads ANQGSEA. Trimming pared 2 bases from V and 6 bases from J, leaving 5 bases between. The CDR3 extends over 11 amino acids. This chain's CDR3 is CSVERKNTIYF. CDR3 in DNA: TGCAGCGTTGAACGGAAAAACACCATATATTTT.

At least ten counts were recorded for this clonotype. The chain couples TRBV4-2 to TRBJ2-3; TRBD2 might be the D (6 bases). V was pared by 4 bases and J by 5 bases, with 16 bases between. In germline, CDR1 is LGHNA, CDR2 YNFKEQ. The CDR3 runs to 15 residues. CDR3 in DNA: TGTGCCAGCAGCCCAGGAGGCGGGAAGATAGATACGCAGTATTTT. Translated, it gives CASSPGGGKIDTQYF.

The chain uses TRBV20-1 and TRBJ2-1; 13 nucleotides agree with TRBD2. With V trimmed by 1 base and J by 4 bases, 13 bases remained unmatched. The CDR3 length is 19 residues. The germline gives CDR1 DFQATT, CDR2 SNEGSKA (reference sequence). The CDR3: CSARAWGLAGRNPYNEQFF. The CDR3 region has the DNA TGCAGTGCTAGAGCCTGGGGACTAGCGGGAAGGAACCCATACAATGAGCAGTTCTTC.

This clonotype has at least ten counts. This chain joins TRBV6-1 and TRBJ2-2; D might be TRBD1 (7 bases). Per the germline V gene, CDR1 is MNHNS and CDR2 is SASEGT. Trimming left V 10 bases short and J 1 base short, with 16 bases between. This CDR3 comprises 15 residues. The CDR3 reads CAIAGTDWNTGELFF. In nucleotides, the CDR3 is TGTGCCATCGCGGGGACAGATTGGAACACCGGGGAGCTGTTTTTT.

The chain couples TRBV6-5 to TRBJ2-1; 11 bases align to TRBD2. The J segment lost 9 bases and the V segment lost 6 bases, leaving 13 bases of the junction unmatched. This CDR3 has 16 residues. CDR1 is MNHEY and CDR2 is SVGAGI in the germline V gene. The CDR3: CASSLTSGSRNSEQFF. The CDR3 nucleotides read TGTGCCAGCAGCCTTACTAGCGGGAGCCGGAACAGTGAGCAGTTCTTC.

This clonotype was counted ten times or more. The chain combines TRBV12-3 or TRBV12-4 with TRBJ2-1, with 7 bases that match TRBD2. With V trimmed by 8 bases and J by 0 bases, 10 bases remained unmatched. The CDR3 sequence is 16 residues long. The CDR3 coding sequence is TGTGCCAGCGGTCCACTAGCGTCGAGCTCCTACAATGAGCAGTTCTTC. Protein product: CASGPLASSSYNEQFF.

This clonotype has a handful of counts. The V and J genes are TRBV5-1 and TRBJ2-7; D may correspond to TRBD1 or TRBD2 (5 bases each). CDR3 length equals 15 residues. The V gene lost 7 bases and the J gene lost 2 bases, with 19 bases spanning the gap. Per germline, CDR1 SGHRS and CDR2 YFSETQ. The CDR3 loop is CASFPAGRKPYEQYF. In nucleotides, the CDR3 is TGCGCCAGCTTCCCGGCAGGGAGAAAACCCTACGAGCAGTACTTC.

The chain links TRBV5-1 to TRBJ1-2; no reliable D call. The CDR3 is 12 amino acids. Trimming took off 1 base at V and 6 bases at J, with 7 bases between the two ends. CDR1 SGHRS and CDR2 YFSETQ come from the germline V gene. The CDR3 protein is CASSLPDDGYTF. The CDR3 nucleotides are TGCGCCAGCAGCTTGCCGGACGATGGCTACACCTTC.

This clonotype was picked up a small number of times. The chain links TRBV6-5 to TRBJ1-6; no firm D call. The CDR3 spans 12 residues. Germline V gene data show CDR1 as MNHEY and CDR2 as SVGAGI. V was clipped by 5 bases and J by 6 bases, with 5 bases between them. The CDR3, as DNA: TGTGCCAGCAGTGTCATTAATTCACCCCTCCACTTT. It codes for CASSVINSPLHF.

This clonotype was observed many times. The chain carries TRBV29-1 and TRBJ1-3; TRBD1 is a possible D gene (6 bases). The V and J ends lost 7 bases and 8 bases respectively, with 15 bases between them. The germline V gene encodes CDR1 SQVTM and CDR2 ANQGSEA. The CDR3 extends over 12 amino acids. CDR3 protein: CSAGTPGDTIYF. The CDR3 nucleotides are TGCAGCGCCGGGACCCCAGGGGACACCATATATTTT.

This clonotype was seen ten or more times. The chain has TRBV5-1 and TRBJ2-5; no reliable D call. The CDR3 has 13 residues. The germline V gene has CDR1 SGHRS and CDR2 YFSETQ. V was cut by 0 bases and J by 2 bases, with 5 bases left in between. The CDR3 coding sequence is TGCGCCAGCAGCTTGGTGCTTCAAGAGACCCAGTACTTC. Translated, it gives CASSLVLQETQYF.

There are a few counts of this clonotype. The V gene is TRBV6-1, the J gene TRBJ2-2; 8 bases map to TRBD1. Germline V gene lookup returns CDR1 MNHNS and CDR2 SASEGT. CDR3 length: 14 residues. Trimming cost V 6 bases and J 9 bases; bases outside gene matches: 9. The CDR3 spells CASRKTQGAWELFF. CDR3 nucleotide sequence: TGTGCCAGCAGAAAAACCCAGGGGGCGTGGGAGCTGTTTTTT.

This clonotype has only a few counts. The J gene is TRBJ1-5, the V gene TRBV20-1; 9 bases agree with TRBD1. CDR3 length: 15 amino acids. Germline V gene data show CDR1 as DFQATT and CDR2 as SNEGSKA (reference sequence). The V gene end was trimmed by 3 bases and the J gene end by 6 bases; junction bases not matched to a gene: 9. The CDR3 sequence is CSASEGQGRRQPQHF. Here the CDR3 DNA reads TGCAGTGCTAGCGAGGGACAGGGAAGGCGTCAGCCCCAGCATTTT.

In this sample, this clonotype turned up many times. V is TRBV2 and J is TRBJ2-1; D remains ambiguous. V was cut by 3 bases and J by 5 bases, with 8 bases left in between. From germline, CDR1 is SNHLY and CDR2 FYNNEI. This CDR3 is built from 13 residues. Here the CDR3 reads CASSEPFNNEQFF. CDR3 bases: TGTGCCAGCAGTGAGCCCTTTAACAATGAGCAGTTCTTC.

The rearrangement joins TRBV20-1 to TRBJ2-7; 7 nucleotides agree with TRBD1. The length of the CDR3 is 19 residues. In germline, CDR1 is DFQATT, CDR2 SNEGSKA (reference sequence). V lost 6 bases and J lost 0; bases outside the gene matches: 23. As DNA, the CDR3 is TGCAGTGCCGCCCCTTCGGGACAGAGTTTTGGGAAGGGCTCCTACGAGCAGTACTTC. Translated: CSAAPSGQSFGKGSYEQYF.

This clonotype showed up many times. The rearrangement joins TRBV6-1 to TRBJ1-1; D gene unclear. Germline values: CDR1 MNHNS, CDR2 SASEGT. Deletions cut 6 bases from V and 1 base from J, with 15 bases between. The CDR3 extends over 15 amino acids. The CDR3 nucleotides are TGTGCCAGCAGCCCTCACGGGAGTGCGAACACTGAAGCTTTCTTT. It encodes CASSPHGSANTEAFF.

The chain combines TRBV20-1 with TRBJ2-3; 10 nucleotides line up with TRBD2. This CDR3 region has 15 residues. Per the germline V gene, CDR1 is DFQATT and CDR2 is SNEGSKA (reference sequence). V gave up 0 bases and J gave up 6 bases; unmatched junction bases: 6. The DNA for the CDR3 is TGCAGTGCTAGAGACGCGGCTAGCGGGAGTGATACGCAGTATTTT. Translation gives CSARDAASGSDTQYF.

In this sample, this clonotype turned up a few times. This chain joins TRBV29-1 and TRBJ2-5, with TRBD2 identical over 8 bases. The CDR3 contains 15 residues. The V and J ends lost 6 bases and 7 bases, in that order; junction bases with no gene match: 16. Germline V gives CDR1 SQVTM, CDR2 ANQGSEA. The CDR3 here is CSVDVAGNRVGTQYF. The CDR3, as DNA: TGCAGCGTAGACGTAGCGGGAAATAGGGTGGGGACCCAGTACTTC.

About this clonotype itself: Possible read error: a much larger clone is one base away. V is TRBV6-1 and J is TRBJ2-4; perhaps TRBD2 as D (5 bases). This CDR3 has 15 residues. CDR1 and CDR2 from the germline V gene are MNHNS and SASEGT. CDR3: CASSRGATQKSIQYF. As DNA, the CDR3 is TGTGCCAGCAGTCGGGGAGCAACGCAAAAAAGCATTCAGTACTTC.

This chain joins TRBV5-1 and TRBJ2-5; a weak D match, TRBD1 (5 bases). V was shortened by 0 bases and J by 5 bases, with 11 bases between the two germline ends. The CDR3 consists of 14 residues. Germline CDR1 and CDR2: SGHRS and YFSETQ. CDR3 in amino acids: CASSLEAPGETQYF. The CDR3 bases are TGCGCCAGCAGCTTGGAAGCTCCAGGGGAGACCCAGTACTTC.

This clonotype was seen ten or more times. The chain carries TRBV29-1 and TRBJ2-7; no reliable D call. CDR1 is SQVTM and CDR2 is ANQGSEA in the germline V gene. Deletions cut 7 bases from V and 4 bases from J, with 17 bases between. The CDR3 sequence is 13 residues long. The CDR3 sequence is CSALAGNTYEQYF. CDR3 sequence (DNA): TGCAGCGCATTGGCCGGCAACACTTACGAGCAGTACTTC.

The V call is TRBV20-1, the J call TRBJ2-7; 10 bases line up with TRBD2. The germline V gene encodes CDR1 DFQATT and CDR2 SNEGSKA (reference sequence). The V segment lost 6 bases and the J segment 2 bases; nucleotides outside the gene matches: 4. The CDR3 has 13 amino acids. CDR3 amino acids: CSALGLAAYEQYF. The CDR3 nucleotides read TGCAGTGCCCTCGGACTAGCGGCCTACGAGCAGTACTTC.

The chain couples TRBV20-1 to TRBJ2-3; D not certain. This CDR3 spans 15 amino acids. Per the germline V gene, CDR1 is DFQATT and CDR2 is SNEGSKA (reference sequence). The germline V and J ends were trimmed by 0 bases and 3 bases, with 13 bases remaining between them. The chain's CDR3 is CSARDARKGTDTQYF. CDR3 sequence (DNA): TGCAGTGCTAGAGATGCGAGGAAGGGTACAGATACGCAGTATTTT.

This clonotype appeared many times. The genes are TRBV11-2 and TRBJ2-1, with 11 bases aligning to TRBD1. This CDR3 has 14 residues. CDR1 and CDR2 from the germline V gene are SGHAT and FQNNGV. After removal of 5 bases from V and 8 bases from J, the junction contained 5 bases not matched to a gene. The CDR3: CASSARDRGDEQFF. In DNA form, the CDR3 reads TGTGCCAGCAGCGCCCGGGACAGGGGGGATGAGCAGTTCTTC.